The 19 T cell receptor beta chains listed next were all sequenced from one sample in a study of patients and donors after allogeneic stem cell transplantation. Each CDR3 protein is one row after TCRdb ran MiXCR on the RT-PCR reads. The table shows 150,000 to 200,000 distinct CDR3 sequences, with 25% to 35% occurring only once. The sequenced sample consisted of blood, either unsorted or a sorted T cell fraction (not recorded which). Receptors were obtained from a human donor who was either an allogeneic HSCT recipient or a stem cell or donor lymphocyte infusion donor (not recorded which). It is not recorded whose cells these are; they may come from a transplant donor.

This clonotype was counted a few times. The J gene is TRBJ2-1, the V gene TRBV6-5, with a weak D call TRBD2 (6 bases). Germline V CDR1 and CDR2: MNHEY, SVGAGI. The V gene lost 5 bases and the J gene lost 2 bases, with 13 bases spanning the gap. The CDR3 consists of 15 residues. The CDR3 DNA reads TGTGCCAGCAGTGACGGGAGTACCACCTACAATGAGCAGTTCTTC. Translation gives CASSDGSTTYNEQFF.

The chain joins TRBV28 to TRBJ2-1; TRBD2 might be the D (5 bases). The germline CDR1 and CDR2 sequences are MDHEN and SYDVKM. The CDR3 spans 13 residues. Trimming removed 9 bases at V and 4 bases at J, with 13 bases between. The chain's CDR3 is CASLLDGYNEQFF. In DNA form, the CDR3 reads TGTGCCAGTTTACTAGACGGATACAATGAGCAGTTCTTC.

This clonotype was detected only a few times. The chain links TRBV20-1 to TRBJ1-2; a possible D gene is TRBD1 (6 bases). Germline lookup yields CDR1 DFQATT and CDR2 SNEGSKA (reference sequence). Trimming left V 0 bases short and J 10 bases short, with 15 bases between. The CDR3 totals 13 residues. This chain's CDR3 is CSARDPRQGNYTF. For the CDR3, the DNA is TGCAGTGCTAGAGATCCCCGGCAGGGGAACTACACCTTC.

A few counts support this clonotype. The chain employs TRBV9 and TRBJ1-4; the D gene is possibly TRBD1 (5 bases). With 0 bases removed from V and 5 bases from J, the gap between germline ends came to 17 bases. There are 17 residues in the CDR3. Looked up from germline, CDR1 is SGDLS and CDR2 is YYNGEE. The CDR3 DNA follows: TGTGCCAGCAGCGTAGGCGGCCTACCGGGGGAAAATGAAAAACTGTTTTTT. It is translated as CASSVGGLPGENEKLFF.

This sequence joins TRBV7-6 and TRBJ2-1; a weak D match, TRBD2 (6 bases). This CDR3 region has 16 residues. CDR1 SGHVS and CDR2 FNYEAQ come from the germline V gene. The V end lost 3 bases, the J end lost 1 base, and 13 bases lay between the germline ends. As DNA, the CDR3 is TGTGCCAGCAGCTTTTCCCTAGGAGGGTCCTACAATGAGCAGTTCTTC. Protein sequence: CASSFSLGGSYNEQFF.

This clonotype showed up just a few times. This chain uses TRBV5-8 with TRBJ1-3; the D is unclear. Per germline, CDR1 SGHTS and CDR2 YDEGEE. Trimming took 0 bases from V and 0 from J, leaving 13 bases between them. This CDR3 has 17 amino acids. CDR3 amino acids: CASSLDVFIYSGNTIYF. The CDR3 DNA reads TGTGCCAGCAGCTTGGATGTCTTCATTTACTCTGGAAACACCATATATTTT.

The chain carries TRBV28 and TRBJ2-1; D could derive from TRBD1 or TRBD2 (5 bases each). This CDR3 contains 13 residues. Germline CDR1 and CDR2: MDHEN and SYDVKM. The V end was cut by 3 bases, the J end by 12 bases, with 15 bases between. In DNA, the CDR3 is TGTGCCAGCAGTTTGTTGCGGGCCCAGGGGCAGTTCTTC. This sequence encodes CASSLLRAQGQFF.

The chain links TRBV7-2 to TRBJ2-2; 8 positions match TRBD1. V lost 5 bases, J lost 1 base, and 3 bases stayed unmatched. CDR3 length equals 15 residues. Germline CDR1 reads SGHTA; CDR2 reads FQGNSA. DNA of the CDR3: TGTGCCAGCAGCCGGACAGGGATGAACACCGGGGAGCTGTTTTTT. It is translated as CASSRTGMNTGELFF.

V usage is TRBV7-9 and J usage is TRBJ2-3; TRBD2 matches at 13 bases. The CDR3 is 16 amino acids. Germline values: CDR1 SEHNR, CDR2 FQNEAQ (reference sequence). The junction had 6 bases not matched to a gene; V was cut back by 5 bases and J by 4 bases. Here the CDR3 reads CASSPWTSGRSDTQYF. The DNA for the CDR3 is TGTGCCAGCAGCCCTTGGACTAGCGGGAGATCAGATACGCAGTATTTT.

The V call is TRBV28, the J call TRBJ2-5, with D hard to call. Germline assignment: CDR1 MDHEN and CDR2 SYDVKM. This CDR3 comprises 12 residues. Trimming stripped 5 bases from V and 9 bases from J, with 13 bases between. CDR3 sequence reads: CASSQGRAAQYF. The DNA for the CDR3 is TGTGCCAGCAGTCAAGGACGGGCGGCCCAGTACTTC.

The rearrangement uses TRBV5-1 and TRBJ2-1; 7 positions agree with TRBD2. The CDR3 length is 14 residues. Germline trimming cut 3 bases from V and 14 bases from J; bases unmatched to any gene: 14. Per the germline V gene, CDR1 is SGHRS and CDR2 is YFSETQ. CDR3 bases: TGCGCCAGCAGCTCTACAGCGGGATATCCAGTAGAGTTCTTC. Translated, it gives CASSSTAGYPVEFF.

The V call is TRBV29-1, the J call TRBJ2-7, with TRBD1 matching 10 bases. V lost 4 bases to trimming and J lost 6 bases; unmatched junction nucleotides: 6. Germline values: CDR1 SQVTM, CDR2 ANQGSEA. The CDR3 consists of 13 residues. The CDR3 here is CSVGGTGDSEQYF. In nucleotides, the CDR3 is TGCAGCGTTGGGGGGACAGGGGATAGCGAGCAGTACTTC.

This clonotype was seen a few times. The DNA of the CDR3 is TGTGCCATCAGTGGTGCGAACGGGGCCAACGTCCTGACTTTC. Residues: CAISGANGANVLTF. This chain links TRBV10-3 with TRBJ2-6; no clear D gene. The germline V gene encodes CDR1 ENHRY and CDR2 SYGVKD. The CDR3 length is 14 residues. V gave up 4 bases and J gave up 4 bases, with 8 bases separating them.

The rearrangement uses TRBV20-1 and TRBJ1-1, with D perhaps TRBD1 (5 bases). CDR3 length: 13 amino acids. Germline V gives CDR1 DFQATT, CDR2 SNEGSKA (reference sequence). V gave up 3 bases and J gave up 6 bases, with 14 bases separating them. CDR3 nucleotides: TGCAGTGCTAGTGGGTCCAGGGAGGCTGAAGCTTTCTTT. Translating gives CSASGSREAEAFF.

A few counts support this clonotype. V usage is TRBV7-9 and J usage is TRBJ2-7, with 8 bases that match TRBD2. There are 17 residues in the CDR3. The germline gives CDR1 SEHNR, CDR2 FQNEAQ (reference sequence). The V segment lost 4 bases and the J segment 0 bases; nucleotides outside the gene matches: 11. The CDR3, as DNA: TGTGCCAGCAGCTCCCCCGGGGGGGTCTACTCCTCCTACGAGCAGTACTTC. Protein: CASSSPGGVYSSYEQYF.

The rearrangement uses TRBV7-8 and TRBJ2-4, with TRBD1 as a possible D gene (5 bases). There are 16 residues in the CDR3. The germline gives CDR1 SGHVS, CDR2 FQNEAQ. V lost 2 bases to trimming and J lost 1 base, with 12 bases between them. This CDR3 reads CASSLSPKGAKNIQYF. As DNA, the CDR3 is TGTGCCAGCAGCTTAAGCCCCAAGGGGGCCAAAAACATTCAGTACTTC.

This clonotype was seen at least ten times. The chain combines TRBV7-9 with TRBJ1-5; D is ambiguous. The CDR3 sequence is 13 residues long. Trimming cost V 0 bases and J 6 bases, with 6 bases left between them. In germline, CDR1 is SEHNR, CDR2 FQNEAQ (reference sequence). The CDR3 sequence: CASSLADGQPQHF. The CDR3 nucleotides read TGTGCCAGCAGCTTAGCGGACGGTCAGCCCCAGCATTTT.

The rearrangement links TRBV5-1 to TRBJ2-6; 11 bases map to TRBD1. Germline V gene lookup returns CDR1 SGHRS and CDR2 YFSETQ. V shed 7 bases, J shed 1 base, and the junction held 7 bases outside the gene matches. The CDR3 contains 17 residues. The CDR3: CASRLDRGPSGANVLTF. Here the CDR3 DNA reads TGCGCCAGCCGATTGGACAGGGGGCCGTCTGGGGCCAACGTCCTGACTTTC.

The chain is built from TRBV12-3 or TRBV12-4 and TRBJ2-1; 15 bases fit TRBD2. The CDR3 covers 16 residues. V lost 4 bases, J lost 10 bases, and 8 bases stayed unmatched. CDR3 amino acids: CASSSRTSGRAREQFF. The DNA of the CDR3 is TGTGCCAGCAGTTCGAGGACTAGCGGGAGGGCCCGGGAGCAGTTCTTC.